This T cell receptor (beta chain) was found in a study of CD8 T cells in ankylosing spondylitis. Whole-study findings and limits: A TCR beta motif of under 10 highly homologous variants seemed to mark ankylosing spondylitis blood.

TCRdb re-called the 5' RACE reads through MiXCR, storing one row per CDR3 protein. The repertoire holds 450,000 to 550,000 distinct CDR3 sequences, with roughly 5% as singletons. CDR3 size: 14 residues. The germline CDR1 and CDR2 sequences are SGDLS and YYNGEE. V lost 0 bases and J lost 3, with 10 bases in between. On this clonotype: The antigen is unknown.

The source of this sequence is a male donor with ankylosing spondylitis. Sequenced material: blood, either unsorted or a sorted T cell fraction (not recorded which). The V gene is TRBV9, the J gene TRBJ2-7; D is unresolved. The CDR3 sequence is CASSVGTRDYEQYF. CDR3 in DNA: TGTGCCAGCAGCGTAGGGACGCGAGACTACGAGCAGTACTTC.